This T cell receptor (beta chain) is drawn from a study of blood T cell repertoires in COVID-19. Looking at the study overall: COVID-19 samples, acute and convalescent, were from the United States, Italy and Spain. In each case, the material was cDNA or gDNA derived from T cells, B-cell-depleted T cells, or PBMCs.

The CDR3 covers 15 residues. CDR1 and CDR2 (germline): MNHEY, SMNVEV (reference sequence). V lost 6 bases, J lost 4 bases, and 7 bases stayed unmatched. In the authors' workflow: Nucleated cell counts were estimated from reference gene primer amplification. The data were produced by immunoSEQ multiplex PCR, yet TCRdb's version contains in-frame clones alone and is incomplete. V and J calls and clone size come straight from that table; D and trimming were deduced from the DNA. Altogether some 120,000 clones are present, 80% to 90% being singletons, with the ten largest covering approximately 28%. The rearrangement joins TRBV27 to TRBJ2-7; 12 bases map to TRBD2. The source is a man aged 70 or older with active or convalescent COVID-19. Source material: peripheral blood. The CDR3 region is CASSTTSGRKYEQYF. CDR3 bases: TGTGCCAGCAGCACCACTAGCGGGAGGAAGTACGAGCAGTACTTC.